This is a list of T cell receptor beta chains from one sample in a study of blood T cell repertoires in COVID-19. TCRdb keeps only in-frame clones here, not all; method: immunoSEQ multiplex PCR. Seen here are 250,000 or so clones, roughly four fifths observed once, and the top ten hold roughly 3.6%. The sample taken for sequencing was PBMCs or T cells enriched from blood (not recorded which). These receptors were obtained from a man aged 50 to 59 who had recovered from COVID-19. Both conserved end residues are part of each CDR3. Fields, in order: V gene, J gene, D gene, clone size, CDR3 DNA, CDR3 protein. D genes are given only for firm matches. A row's size may be missing; if present it is once, few, many or a size class.

TRBV3-1/TRBV3-2	TRBJ1-1	.	once	TGTGCCAGCAGCCGATTTACAGGTGAAGCTTTCTTT	CASSRFTGEAFF
TRBV4-3	TRBJ2-5	.	.	TGCGCCAGCAGCCAAGTCGGGAATTTCCAAGAGACCCAGTACTTC	CASSQVGNFQETQYF
TRBV28	TRBJ2-7	.	.	TGTGCCAGCACCCCTGGACAGACCTACGAGCAGTACTTC	CASTPGQTYEQYF
TRBV28	TRBJ1-5	TRBD1	.	TGTGCCAGCAGTATCACCCGGGACAGGGGTCAGCCCCAGCATTTT	CASSITRDRGQPQHF
TRBV3-1/TRBV3-2	TRBJ2-1	.	few	TGTGCCAGCAGTCGGACTCTCAATGAGCAGTTCTTC	CASSRTLNEQFF
TRBV28	TRBJ2-1	TRBD2	.	TGTGCCAGCAGTGGGACTAGCGAGTACAATGAGCAGTTCTTC	CASSGTSEYNEQFF
TRBV4-3	TRBJ2-1	TRBD2	.	TGCGCCAGCAGCCACGAACTAGCGGAGAGGTACAATGAGCAGTTCTTC	CASSHELAERYNEQFF
TRBV11-3	TRBJ2-1	TRBD2	.	TGTGCCAGCAGCCCGGGGGGGTATAATGAGCAGTTCTTC	CASSPGGYNEQFF
TRBV5-4	TRBJ1-2	.	many	TGTGCCAGCAGCTTGGAACAGCTTCCTGGCTACACCTTC	CASSLEQLPGYTF
TRBV7-4	TRBJ2-1	TRBD2	.	TGTGCCAGCAGCTCCCCACCGAGGACTAGCCATAATGAGCAGTTCTTC	CASSSPPRTSHNEQFF